This TCR beta chain was sequenced during a study of shared clonotypes between healthy human individuals. Study as a whole: The study used three CD4 naive, three CD4 memory, two CD8 naive and one CD8 memory plate per donor.

Germline CDR1 PRHDT, CDR2 FYEKMQ (reference sequence). With 3 bases clipped from V and 5 bases from J, the junction kept 8 bases outside the gene matches. The CDR3 contains 16 residues. Points on this clone: Its antigen remains unidentified.

The deep-level immunoSEQ assay was used. Here immunoSEQ multiplex PCR was the method, and the copy in TCRdb shows in-frame clones only, minus some. The data show over 2,000,000 clones, 93% seen once. Overall study findings and caveats: What rarefaction showed was incomplete sorted-subset sequencing despite large depth. Relative to their counterparts shared across all four donors, non-shared clonotypes exhibited diminished generation probabilities.

CD45RO-negative, CCR7-positively selected cells formed the naive CD8 fraction, excluding terminally differentiated effector memory CD45RA+ cells. The TCR sequence derives from a man aged 18 to 29 in good health. Some clones in this sample may be carry-over from other donors' samples. V is TRBV13 and J is TRBJ1-5; TRBD1 matches at 9 bases. Sequencing input: naive CD8+ T cells from PBMCs. CDR3 in DNA: TGTGCCAGCAGCTTCACGGGACAGGGCCGGGATCAGCCCCAGCATTTT. Protein sequence: CASSFTGQGRDQPQHF.